This T cell receptor (beta chain) was sequenced for a study of T cells after yellow fever vaccination. Overall study: With SMART-Seq v4 Ultra Low Input, the fractions containing low cell numbers were prepared.

The germline gives CDR1 LGHNA, CDR2 YSLEER. V was cut by 0 bases and J by 15 bases, with 15 bases left in between. The CDR3 totals 13 residues. Generation of TCR cDNA used 5'RACE template switching (which added a universal primer site and UMIs). Each CDR3 protein gets one entry after TCRdb re-called the 5' RACE reads with MiXCR. This table holds about 400,000 distinct CDR3 sequences, 6.2% found once. The study's findings and limits: The booster response re-showed most primary clones: approximately 95% CD4, about 89% CD8. CD4 and CD8 compartments shared a small share of clonotypes.

This clonotype occurred a few times. Its specificity is unknown. This TCR was recovered from a man in his thirties or forties who received the YFV17D yellow fever vaccine. The genes are TRBV4-3 and TRBJ2-1; D is unclear. Material: PBMCs, obtained 5 days after the yellow fever booster vaccination. This CDR3 reads CASSQDVGRNPFF. The CDR3 DNA is TGCGCCAGCAGCCAAGACGTGGGCCGTAATCCGTTCTTC.